Listed below are T cell receptor beta chains from one sample, sequenced in a study of response to subunit inactivated influenza vaccine. Using its own MiXCR run on the RT-PCR reads, TCRdb lists one record per CDR3 protein. The top ten hold 2.5% to 3% of the sample, which has about 540,000 distinct CDR3 sequences, roughly a quarter seen once. These data also formed part of another study, on T cells expressing NK-cell markers.

Sequenced here: CD4+ T cells sorted from PBMCs, sampled approximately 12 days after vaccination. These receptors were taken from a man aged 50-59 years who received an inactivated influenza vaccine. CDR3s include the opening cysteine and the closing phenylalanine or tryptophan. Each record gives: J gene, clone size, D gene, V gene, CDR3 DNA, CDR3 protein. The D gene is left open where the match is weak. For some rows the clone size is stated as once, few or many, or as a class when expanded; others skip it.

TRBJ2-3 | few | - | TRBV20-1 | TGCAGTGCTAAAAGGAGCACAGATACGCAGTATTTT | CSAKRSTDTQYF
TRBJ2-7 | few | - | TRBV20-1 | TGCAGTGCTCCCGGGCCCTACGACTACGAGCAGTACTTC | CSAPGPYDYEQYF
TRBJ2-5 | few | TRBD1 | TRBV20-1 | TGCAGTGCTAGAGATTTCAGGACAGGGGGTCAGGAGACCCAGTACTTC | CSARDFRTGGQETQYF
TRBJ2-5 | - | - | TRBV20-1 | TGCAGTGCTGCAACGGACAGACAGACCCAGTACTTC | CSAATDRQTQYF
TRBJ2-5 | many | TRBD1 | TRBV25-1 | TGTGCCAGCAGTGAATTAGACAGGGGAGAGACCCAGTACTTC | CASSELDRGETQYF
TRBJ2-6 | - | TRBD2 | TRBV2 | TGTGCCAGCACGAGGGAGGGGACTGGGGCCAACGTCCTGACTTTC | CASTREGTGANVLTF
TRBJ2-5 | - | TRBD2 | TRBV20-1 | TGCAGTGCTAGAGATAGACTAGCGGAGGAGACCCAGTACTTC | CSARDRLAEETQYF
TRBJ2-1 | - | TRBD1 | TRBV27 | TGTGCCAGCCATTCTCAGGGGGCTTGGGAAGATGAGCAGTTCTTC | CASHSQGAWEDEQFF
TRBJ2-3 | few | TRBD2 | TRBV7-9 | TGTGCCAGCAGCCCAACAGTCATTAGCGGGAGGCTAGATACGCAGTATTTT | CASSPTVISGRLDTQYF
TRBJ1-1 | few | TRBD1 | TRBV24-1 | TGTGCCACCAGTCACCGGGACAGCCGCCCGAACACTGAAGCTTTCTTT | CATSHRDSRPNTEAFF
TRBJ2-1 | - | - | TRBV12-3/TRBV12-4 | TGTGCCAGCAGTTTATGGTTGTTGGAGGGGAATGAGCAGTTCTTC | CASSLWLLEGNEQFF
TRBJ1-6 | - | - | TRBV6-1 | TGTGCCACTCGATTGAGCTCCTATAATTCACCCCTCCACTTT | CATRLSSYNSPLHF
TRBJ1-5 | - | - | TRBV12-3/TRBV12-4 | TGTGCCAGCAGCCCGTCATTGGTTAGTCAGCCCCAGCATTTT | CASSPSLVSQPQHF
TRBJ1-5 | many | - | TRBV6-2/TRBV6-3 | TGTGCCAGCAGGAGGGAAGGTCAGCCCCAGCATTTT | CASRREGQPQHF
TRBJ1-2 | - | - | TRBV28 | TGTGCCAGCACCGAGGGGAGCCTCAACTATGGCTACACCTTC | CASTEGSLNYGYTF
TRBJ1-6 | - | - | TRBV4-3 | TGCGCCAGCAGCCAAGAGGGCAGGGGTGGAAATTCACCCCTCCACTTT | CASSQEGRGGNSPLHF
TRBJ2-1 | - | - | TRBV10-3 | TGTGCCATCAGTGAAGGGGGGCGTTACAATGAGCAGTTCTTC | CAISEGGRYNEQFF
TRBJ1-3 | few | - | TRBV5-1 | TGCGCCAGCAGCTTGGATCCTTCTGGAAACACCATATATTTT | CASSLDPSGNTIYF
TRBJ2-7 | - | - | TRBV19 | TGTGCCAGTAGTATAACAGGCAGCGTTGGCGAGCAGTACTTC | CASSITGSVGEQYF
TRBJ1-6 | - | - | TRBV14 | TGTGCCAGCAGCCAAGCACGGCCCGAGAATAATTCACCCCTCCACTTT | CASSQARPENNSPLHF
TRBJ2-3 | - | - | TRBV9 | TGTGCCAGCAGCGTAGGCGTCAGGGATAGAAGAGATACGCAGTATTTT | CASSVGVRDRRDTQYF
TRBJ1-5 | few | - | TRBV12-3/TRBV12-4 | TGTGCCAGCAGTTTAGGCCCAACTAATAGTCAGCCCCAGCATTTT | CASSLGPTNSQPQHF
TRBJ2-1 | - | TRBD2 | TRBV20-1 | TGCAGTGCTAGGAAAGGACAGGGGCCTAGCGGGAGGATCGACAATGAGCAGTTCTTC | CSARKGQGPSGRIDNEQFF
TRBJ2-6 | many | - | TRBV5-5 | TGTGCCAGCAGGCGACAAGTCTCTGGGGCCAACGTCCTGACTTTC | CASRRQVSGANVLTF
TRBJ2-3 | few | TRBD1 | TRBV15 | TGTGCCACCAGCATAGGACAGGGGGCGTTTCTGGATACGCAGTATTTT | CATSIGQGAFLDTQYF
TRBJ2-5 | - | - | TRBV9 | TGTGCCAGCAGCGTAGGTGTTGCCCTCCAAGAGACCCAGTACTTC | CASSVGVALQETQYF
TRBJ2-5 | few | - | TRBV10-3 | TGTGCCATCAGTGAGGGGCAGGGGGAGACCCAGTACTTC | CAISEGQGETQYF
TRBJ2-7 | few | - | TRBV15 | TGTGCCACCAGCAGAGGTAGCCGGGGGCCTGGGGAGCAGTACTTC | CATSRGSRGPGEQYF
TRBJ1-1 | - | - | TRBV15 | TGTGCCACCAGCACCCGGGGCAGGGAAGCTTTCTTT | CATSTRGREAFF
TRBJ2-2 | few | TRBD2 | TRBV6-5 | TGTGCCAGCAGTTACGGAGGGAGGGCGCGCACCGGGGAGCTGTTTTTT | CASSYGGRARTGELFF
TRBJ1-5 | few | - | TRBV5-1 | TGCGCCAGCAGCTTGGAAGGATTTCAGCCCCAGCATTTT | CASSLEGFQPQHF
TRBJ2-7 | - | - | TRBV5-1 | TGCGCCAGCAGCCCGGACGGAACCTACGAGCAGTACTTC | CASSPDGTYEQYF
TRBJ2-7 | few | - | TRBV24-1 | TGTGCCACCAGTGGGGACAACTACGAGCAGTACTTC | CATSGDNYEQYF
TRBJ2-1 | - | TRBD1 | TRBV5-8 | TGTGCCAGCAGCTTGGAGCAGGGGGCAAATGAGCAGTTCTTC | CASSLEQGANEQFF
TRBJ2-7 | few | TRBD2 | TRBV6-2/TRBV6-3 | TGTGCCAGCACGATGGGAGGGCCTGCCGAGCAGTACTTC | CASTMGGPAEQYF
TRBJ2-2 | - | - | TRBV4-3 | TGCGCCAGCAGCCAAGAGAGAGGGACCGGGGAGCTGTTTTTT | CASSQERGTGELFF
TRBJ1-2 | - | - | TRBV6-1 | TGTGCCAGCAGTGAAGTGAGGGATCGCCGGAACTATGGCTACACCTTC | CASSEVRDRRNYGYTF
TRBJ2-3 | - | TRBD2 | TRBV9 | TGTGCCAGCAGCCCGGGGGGGGAGATACACATCGATACGCAGTATTTT | CASSPGGEIHIDTQYF
TRBJ1-1 | - | - | TRBV3-1 | TGTGCCAGCAGCCAAGCCGGACAGACGAACACTGAAGCTTTCTTT | CASSQAGQTNTEAFF
TRBJ2-7 | - | TRBD2 | TRBV28 | TGTGCCAGCAGTCCCCTTACTAGCGGGGGTTCCTACGAGCAGTACTTC | CASSPLTSGGSYEQYF
TRBJ1-6 | few | - | TRBV7-9 | TGTGCCAGCAGCCACCGGGACTGGGCGACTTCACCCCTCCACTTT | CASSHRDWATSPLHF
TRBJ2-7 | few | - | TRBV9 | TGTGCCAGCAGCGTAGGGGGAACTGCCCTATCCTACGAGCAGTACTTC | CASSVGGTALSYEQYF
TRBJ2-3 | - | - | TRBV7-9 | TGTGCCAGCAGCTTAATACTTTTTAGCACAGATACGCAGTATTTT | CASSLILFSTDTQYF
TRBJ1-4 | few | - | TRBV6-5 | TGTGCCAGCAGTTACCACCAGGGACCTAAAGGGGAAAAACTGTTTTTT | CASSYHQGPKGEKLFF
TRBJ2-2 | - | - | TRBV15 | TGTGCCACCAGCAGAGAGACACTATTTACCGGGGAGCTGTTTTTT | CATSRETLFTGELFF
TRBJ2-5 | - | TRBD2 | TRBV9 | TGTGCCAGCAGCGTAGCCCTAGCGGGGCGCCAAGAGACCCAGTACTTC | CASSVALAGRQETQYF
TRBJ2-7 | few | TRBD1 | TRBV24-1 | TGTGCCACCAGTGATGGGACAGGGGCCGAGCAGTACTTC | CATSDGTGAEQYF
TRBJ1-3 | few | TRBD1 | TRBV28 | TGTGCCAGCATCAACTCCCATCCCGGGACAGGGAGAAACACCATATATTTT | CASINSHPGTGRNTIYF